This T cell receptor beta chain was observed in a study of Ad26.COV2.S vaccination and SARS-CoV-2 variants. General study points: Vaccine recipients and placebo recipients showed similar non-spike TCR breadth. Spike-specific CD8+ and CD4+ T cell responses reportedly showed substantial breadth after vaccination.

Regarding this clone: Its target is unknown.

TCRdb keeps only in-frame clones here, not all; method: immunoSEQ multiplex PCR. The top ten hold more than 4.5% of the sample, which has roughly 180,000 clones, roughly 85% seen once. The trim removed 4 bases at V and 7 bases at J, leaving 7 bases unmatched. The CDR3 extends over 13 amino acids. CDR1 and CDR2 from the germline V gene are SGHKS and YYEKEE (reference sequence). The sample here was peripheral blood, taken after recovery from COVID-19. This TCR came from a human donor who had recovered from COVID-19. This sequence joins TRBV5-5 and TRBJ2-5, with 7 bases lining up with TRBD1. The chain's CDR3 is CASSLGTAGTQYF. CDR3 in DNA: TGTGCCAGCAGCCTCGGGACAGCCGGGACCCAGTACTTC.